The clone carrying this T cell receptor (beta chain) was found a few times. Its antigen is currently unknown. This sample was included in a study of cytomegalovirus exposure and HLA in healthy donors. In the study overall: Roughly 80 million unique TCRs from HLA-typed donors made up an early data release. Study conclusions and caveats: An analysis that was carried out later associated 16,951 TCR beta sequences with HLA alleles at 0.05 false discovery rate. When presence/absence was analysed, sequencing depth was taken to be roughly uniform across donors. It was likely that a cluster of highly shared sequence variants was a sequencing artifact.

It was with 60 Vbeta and 13 Jbeta primers that the PCR ran. Measured with immunoSEQ multiplex PCR; TCRdb has only the in-frame clones, and not every one. The data hold roughly 170,000 clones, with roughly 81% observed a single time. The V gene's germline CDR1 is MRHNA and CDR2 SNTAGT. This CDR3 region has 11 residues. V was clipped by 3 bases and J by 11 bases, with 10 bases between them. The specimen sequenced was PBMCs. The TCR comes from a girl aged 5-17 years in good health and CMV-seropositive. This chain joins TRBV6-4 and TRBJ1-1; possibly TRBD1 for D (6 bases). Here the CDR3 DNA reads TGTGCCAGCAGTGATGGGACATATGCTTTCTTT. Its protein product is CASSDGTYAFF.